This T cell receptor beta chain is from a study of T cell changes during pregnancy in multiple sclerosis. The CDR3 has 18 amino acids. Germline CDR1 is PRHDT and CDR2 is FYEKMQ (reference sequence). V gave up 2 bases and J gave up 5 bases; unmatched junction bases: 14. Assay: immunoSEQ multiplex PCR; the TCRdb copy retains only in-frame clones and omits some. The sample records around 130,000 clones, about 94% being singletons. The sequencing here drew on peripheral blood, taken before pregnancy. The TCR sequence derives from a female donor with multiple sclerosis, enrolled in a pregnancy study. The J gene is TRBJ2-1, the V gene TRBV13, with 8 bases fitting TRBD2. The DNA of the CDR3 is TGTGCCAGCAGCTTAAGGTTTGTGGCGGGGACTAGACACAATGAGCAGTTCTTC. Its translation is CASSLRFVAGTRHNEQFF.